This T cell receptor beta chain came from a study of radiation and T cells in renal cell carcinoma. The CDR3 runs 14 residues. Per germline, CDR1 SGHTA and CDR2 FQGNSA. Trimming removed 1 base at V and 7 bases at J, with 10 bases between. Data came from immunoSEQ multiplex PCR; TCRdb stores just in-frame clones and leaves some out. The table has under 200,000 clones, about 85% seen once. Time point of the sample: blood 4 weeks post-SBRT, at nephrectomy. As to treatment: 15 Gy SBRT to primary tumor, nephrectomy 4 weeks later. Nephrectomy followed 15 Gy stereotactic body radiation by 4 weeks. The material was blood, obtained from a patient whose treatment included radiotherapy and nephrectomy. The origin of this receptor is a woman between 45 and 65 years old with renal cell carcinoma. The chain is built from TRBV7-2 and TRBJ1-4, with a possible D match to TRBD1 (6 bases). The DNA for the CDR3 is TGTGCCAGCAGCTTAGTACAGGGCGCTGAAAAACTGTTTTTT. Its translation: CASSLVQGAEKLFF. The entire variable domain, with the rest obtained from reference TRBV7-2 and TRBJ1-4, is as follows: GAGVSQSPSNKVTEKGKDVELRCDPISGHTALYWYRQSLGQGLEFLIYFQGNSAPDKSGLPSDRFSAERTGGSVSTLTIQRTQQEDSAVYLCASSLVQGAEKLFFGSGTQLSVL.